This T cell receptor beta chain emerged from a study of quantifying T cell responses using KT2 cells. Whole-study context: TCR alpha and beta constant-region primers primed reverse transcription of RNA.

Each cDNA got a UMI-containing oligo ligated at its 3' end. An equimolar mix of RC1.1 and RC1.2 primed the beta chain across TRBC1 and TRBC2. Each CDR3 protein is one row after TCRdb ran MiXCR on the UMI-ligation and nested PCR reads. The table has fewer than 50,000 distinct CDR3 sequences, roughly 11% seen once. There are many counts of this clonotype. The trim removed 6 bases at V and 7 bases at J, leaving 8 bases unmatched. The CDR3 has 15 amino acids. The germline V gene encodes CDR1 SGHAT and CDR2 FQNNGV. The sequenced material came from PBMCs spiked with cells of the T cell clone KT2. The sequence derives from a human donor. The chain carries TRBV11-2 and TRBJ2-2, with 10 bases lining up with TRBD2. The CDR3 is CASRKPGLAIGELFF. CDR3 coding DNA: TGTGCCAGCAGAAAACCGGGACTAGCGATCGGGGAGCTGTTTTTT.